What follows are 9 T cell receptor beta chains derived from one specimen sequenced in a study of cytomegalovirus exposure and HLA in healthy donors. With 60 Vbeta and 13 Jbeta primers, the PCR was carried out. Clones were read by immunoSEQ multiplex PCR, and TCRdb kept only the in-frame ones, dropping some. The sample includes 150,000 to 200,000 clones, about 73% of them seen just once. The sample was PBMCs. These receptors were taken from a woman aged 50 to 65 in good health and CMV-seropositive.

V gene TRBV6-5 combines with J gene TRBJ1-1; 7 nucleotides agree with TRBD1. Trimming at V came to 8 bases and at J to 11 bases, leaving 17 bases not matched to a gene. This CDR3 region has 14 residues. Germline V gives CDR1 MNHEY, CDR2 SVGAGI. For the CDR3, the DNA is TGTGCCAGCCCCCCCACGTCAATGACAGGGTATGCTTTCTTT. This translates into CASPPTSMTGYAFF.

The chain recombines TRBV27 with TRBJ1-3; 7 bases align to TRBD1. Germline loops: CDR1 MNHEY, CDR2 SMNVEV (reference sequence). Trimming at V came to 5 bases and at J to 2 bases, leaving 9 bases not matched to a gene. This CDR3 contains 16 residues. The CDR3 coding sequence is TGTGCCAGCAGTAACCCCCCACAGGGGACTGGAAACACCATATATTTT. Translating it yields CASSNPPQGTGNTIYF.

V and J are TRBV2 and TRBJ1-2; a weak D match, TRBD1 (5 bases). The CDR3 runs to 14 residues. Germline CDR1 is SNHLY and CDR2 is FYNNEI. The V end was cut by 7 bases, the J end by 1 base, with 13 bases between. The CDR3 coding sequence is TGTGCCAGCACCGAGAAAGGGGATAACTATGGCTACACCTTC. Translation gives CASTEKGDNYGYTF. Filled out from reference TRBV2 and TRBJ1-2, the complete variable domain reads EPEVTQTPSHQVTQMGQEVILRCVPISNHLYFYWYRQILGQKVEFLVSFYNNEISEKSEIFDDQFSVERPDGSNFTLKIRSTKLEDSAMYFCASTEKGDNYGYTFGSGTRLTVV.

The gene calls are TRBV7-8 and TRBJ2-1, with 9 bases aligning to TRBD2. The CDR3 extends over 17 amino acids. Germline V lookup: CDR1 SGHVS, CDR2 FQNEAQ. V was clipped by 5 bases and J by 6 bases; unmatched bases: 14. CDR3 sequence: CASSPRLDLRGGNEQFF. Here the CDR3 DNA reads TGTGCCAGCAGCCCACGCCTTGATTTGCGGGGGGGCAATGAGCAGTTCTTC.

The chain combines TRBV11-2 with TRBJ1-3, with 12 bases that match TRBD1. CDR1 SGHAT and CDR2 FQNNGV come from the germline V gene. This CDR3 comprises 18 residues. With V trimmed by 1 base and J by 4 bases, 8 bases remained unmatched. The CDR3 here is CASSLGTGQGARGNTIYF. In nucleotides, the CDR3 is TGTGCCAGCAGCTTAGGTACGGGACAGGGGGCAAGAGGAAACACCATATATTTT.

The chain couples TRBV29-1 to TRBJ1-2; D is perhaps TRBD1 (5 bases). Germline CDR1 reads SQVTM; CDR2 reads ANQGSEA. V was clipped by 1 base and J by 2 bases, with 14 bases between them. This CDR3 contains 15 residues. CDR3 in amino acids: CSVEALGGDNYGYTF. The CDR3 nucleotides read TGCAGCGTTGAAGCGTTGGGGGGGGACAACTATGGCTACACCTTC. Looking up the rest from reference TRBV29-1 and TRBJ1-2 gives the full variable domain: SAVISQKPSRDICQRGTSLTIQCQVDSQVTMMFWYRQQPGQSLTLIATANQGSEATYESGFVIDKFPISRPNLTFSTLTVSNMSPEDSSIYLCSVEALGGDNYGYTFGSGTRLTVV.

Remarks on this clone: An end of the junction does not agree with germline; a read error may underlie this. J is TRBJ2-7 and V is TRBV7-9; possibly TRBD1 for D (6 bases). The V gene's germline CDR1 is SEHNR and CDR2 FQNEAQ (reference sequence). CDR3 size: 13 residues. CDR3 region: CSSSPDSAYEQYF. In DNA form, the CDR3 reads TGTTCCAGCAGCCCGGACAGTGCCTACGAGCAGTACTTC.

The V and J genes are TRBV12-2 and TRBJ1-5; the table names TRBD1, a call not compared with the DNA. TRBV12-2 is a pseudogene segment. CDR3 length: 18 residues. The CDR3 DNA follows: TGTGCAAGTCGCTTTAGCGCTGGGACAGGGGTTAGAAATCAGCCCCAGCATTTT. Translating gives CASRFSAGTGVRNQPQHF.

The chain couples TRBV7-9 to TRBJ2-1, with D maybe TRBD2 (6 bases). Germline loops: CDR1 SEHNR, CDR2 FQNEAQ (reference sequence). V was clipped by 3 bases and J by 4 bases, with 13 bases between them. This CDR3 has 15 amino acids. The CDR3 here is CASSFFGGPYNEQFF. Here the CDR3 DNA reads TGTGCCAGCAGCTTTTTCGGGGGTCCTTACAATGAGCAGTTCTTC.